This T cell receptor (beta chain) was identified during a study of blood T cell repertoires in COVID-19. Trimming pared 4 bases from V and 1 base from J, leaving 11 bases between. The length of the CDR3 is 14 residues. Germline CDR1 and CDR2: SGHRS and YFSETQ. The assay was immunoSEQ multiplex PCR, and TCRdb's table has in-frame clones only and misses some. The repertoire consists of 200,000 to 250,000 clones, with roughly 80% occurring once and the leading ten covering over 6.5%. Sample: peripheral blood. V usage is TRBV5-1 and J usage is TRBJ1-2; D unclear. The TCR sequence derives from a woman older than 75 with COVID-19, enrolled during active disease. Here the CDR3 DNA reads TGCGCCAGCAGCCCCTCTGAGGTTAACTATGGCTACACCTTC. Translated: CASSPSEVNYGYTF.